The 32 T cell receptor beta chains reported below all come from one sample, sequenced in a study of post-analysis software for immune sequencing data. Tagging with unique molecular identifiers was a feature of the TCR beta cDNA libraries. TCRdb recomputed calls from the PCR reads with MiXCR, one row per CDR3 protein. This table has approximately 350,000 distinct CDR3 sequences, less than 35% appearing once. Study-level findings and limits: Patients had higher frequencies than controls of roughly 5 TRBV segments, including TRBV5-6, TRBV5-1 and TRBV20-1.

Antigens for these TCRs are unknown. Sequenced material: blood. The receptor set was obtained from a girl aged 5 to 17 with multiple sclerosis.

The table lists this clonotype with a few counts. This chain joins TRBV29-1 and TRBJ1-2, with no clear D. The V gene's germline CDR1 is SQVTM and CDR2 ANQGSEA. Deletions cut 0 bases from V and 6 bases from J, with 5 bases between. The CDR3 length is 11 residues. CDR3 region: CSVEEDHGYTF. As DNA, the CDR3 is TGCAGCGTTGAAGAGGACCATGGCTACACCTTC. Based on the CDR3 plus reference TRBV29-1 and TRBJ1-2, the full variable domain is SAVISQKPSRDICQRGTSLTIQCQVDSQVTMMFWYRQQPGQSLTLIATANQGSEATYESGFVIDKFPISRPNLTFSTLTVSNMSPEDSSIYLCSVEEDHGYTFGSGTRLTVV.

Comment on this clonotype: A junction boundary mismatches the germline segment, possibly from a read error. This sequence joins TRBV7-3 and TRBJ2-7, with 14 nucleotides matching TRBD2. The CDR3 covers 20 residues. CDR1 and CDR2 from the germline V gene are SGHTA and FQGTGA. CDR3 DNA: TGTGCCGGCAGCTTCCCCGAGGGACTAGCGGGGGCCAACGGTAGTCTCGAGCAGTACTTC. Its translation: CAGSFPEGLAGANGSLEQYF.

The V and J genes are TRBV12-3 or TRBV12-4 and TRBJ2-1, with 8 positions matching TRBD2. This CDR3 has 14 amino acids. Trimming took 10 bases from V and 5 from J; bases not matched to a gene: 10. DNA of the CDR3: TGTGCCACGGGGGGGCAGGGGCCCGACAATGAGCAGTTCTTC. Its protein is CATGGQGPDNEQFF.

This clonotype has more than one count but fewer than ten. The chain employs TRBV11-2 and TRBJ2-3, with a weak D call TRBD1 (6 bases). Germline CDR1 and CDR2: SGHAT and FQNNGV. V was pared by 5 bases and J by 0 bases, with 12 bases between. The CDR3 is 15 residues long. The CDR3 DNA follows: TGTGCCAGCAGCCAACAGGGAGTTAGCACAGATACGCAGTATTTT. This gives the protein CASSQQGVSTDTQYF.

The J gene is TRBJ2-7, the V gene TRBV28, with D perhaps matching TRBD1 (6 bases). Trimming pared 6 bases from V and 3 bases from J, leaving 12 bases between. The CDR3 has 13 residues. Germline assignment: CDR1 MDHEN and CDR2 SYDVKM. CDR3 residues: CASRSGQSYEQYF. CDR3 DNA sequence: TGTGCCAGCAGGTCGGGACAAAGCTACGAGCAGTACTTC.

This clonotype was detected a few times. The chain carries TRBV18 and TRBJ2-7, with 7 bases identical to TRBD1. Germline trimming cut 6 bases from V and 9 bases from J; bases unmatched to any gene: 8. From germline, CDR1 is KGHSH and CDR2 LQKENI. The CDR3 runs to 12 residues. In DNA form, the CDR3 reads TGTGCCAGCTCCCCCGAGGGGGCGAGGCAGTACTTC. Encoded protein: CASSPEGARQYF.

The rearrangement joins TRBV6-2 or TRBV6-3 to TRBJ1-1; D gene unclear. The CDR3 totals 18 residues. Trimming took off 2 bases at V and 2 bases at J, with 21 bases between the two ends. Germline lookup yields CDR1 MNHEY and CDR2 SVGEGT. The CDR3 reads CASSYARDVSGSNTEAFF. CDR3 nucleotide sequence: TGTGCCAGCAGTTACGCGAGGGATGTCAGTGGTTCCAACACTGAAGCTTTCTTT.

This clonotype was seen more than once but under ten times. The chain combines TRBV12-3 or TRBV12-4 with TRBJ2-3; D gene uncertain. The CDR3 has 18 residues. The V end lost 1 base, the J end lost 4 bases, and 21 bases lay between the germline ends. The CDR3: CASSLGGLTASYADTQYF. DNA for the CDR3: TGTGCCAGCAGTTTAGGTGGGCTAACGGCTTCTTACGCAGATACGCAGTATTTT.

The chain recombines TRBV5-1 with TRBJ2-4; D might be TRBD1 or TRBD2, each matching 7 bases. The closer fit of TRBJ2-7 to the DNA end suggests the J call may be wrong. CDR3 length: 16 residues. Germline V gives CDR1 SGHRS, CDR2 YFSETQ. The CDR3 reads CASSRRGTTDSYEQYF. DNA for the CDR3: TGCGCCAGCAGCCGCAGGGGGACTACAGACAGCTACGAGCAGTACTTC.

The CDR3 bases are TGCGCCAGCAGCCCCGGGACTAGCGGGCTACAAGAGACCCAGTACTTC. This sequence encodes CASSPGTSGLQETQYF. The V and J genes are TRBV4-1 and TRBJ2-5; 12 bases are shared with TRBD2. The V segment lost 4 bases and the J segment 2 bases; nucleotides outside the gene matches: 5. Germline CDR1 reads MGHRA; CDR2 reads YSYEKL. The CDR3 totals 16 residues.

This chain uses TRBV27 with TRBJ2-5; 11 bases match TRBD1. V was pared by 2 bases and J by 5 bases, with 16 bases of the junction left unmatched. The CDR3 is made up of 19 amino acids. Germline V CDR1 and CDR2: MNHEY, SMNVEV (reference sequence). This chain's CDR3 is CASSLGQGAAREWSETQYF. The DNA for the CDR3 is TGTGCCAGCAGTTTAGGACAGGGGGCGGCCCGCGAGTGGTCGGAGACCCAGTACTTC.

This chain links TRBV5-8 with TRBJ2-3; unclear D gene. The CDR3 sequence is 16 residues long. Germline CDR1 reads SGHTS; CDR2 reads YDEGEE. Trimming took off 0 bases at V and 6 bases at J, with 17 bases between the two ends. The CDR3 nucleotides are TGTGCCAGCAGCTTGGAACCCCACACGAGTCCGGATACGCAGTATTTT. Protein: CASSLEPHTSPDTQYF.

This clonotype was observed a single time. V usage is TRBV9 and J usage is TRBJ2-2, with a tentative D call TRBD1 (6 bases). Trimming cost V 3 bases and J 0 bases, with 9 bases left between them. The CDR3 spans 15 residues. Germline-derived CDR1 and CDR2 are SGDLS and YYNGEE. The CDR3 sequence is CASSAGHANTGELFF. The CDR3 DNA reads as TGTGCCAGCAGCGCGGGACACGCGAACACCGGGGAGCTGTTTTTT.

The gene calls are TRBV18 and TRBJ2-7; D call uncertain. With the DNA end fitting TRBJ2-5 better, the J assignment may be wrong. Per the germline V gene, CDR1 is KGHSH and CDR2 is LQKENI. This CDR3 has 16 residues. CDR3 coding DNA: TGTGCCAGCTCACCAATGCCCCGGGTAGCACAAGAGACCCAGTACTTC. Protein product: CASSPMPRVAQETQYF.

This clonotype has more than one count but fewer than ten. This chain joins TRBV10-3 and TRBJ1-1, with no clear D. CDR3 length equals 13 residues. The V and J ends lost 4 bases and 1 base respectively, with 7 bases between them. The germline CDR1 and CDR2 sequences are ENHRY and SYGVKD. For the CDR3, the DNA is TGTGCCATCAGTGGAAACAAGAACACTGAAGCTTTCTTT. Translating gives CAISGNKNTEAFF.

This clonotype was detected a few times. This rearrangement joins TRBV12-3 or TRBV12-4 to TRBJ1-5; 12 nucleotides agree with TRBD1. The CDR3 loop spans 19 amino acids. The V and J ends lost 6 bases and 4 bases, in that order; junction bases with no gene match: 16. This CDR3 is CASSPNPGQGASGNQPQHF. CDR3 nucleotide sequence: TGTGCCAGCAGCCCCAACCCGGGACAGGGGGCGAGTGGGAATCAGCCCCAGCATTTT.

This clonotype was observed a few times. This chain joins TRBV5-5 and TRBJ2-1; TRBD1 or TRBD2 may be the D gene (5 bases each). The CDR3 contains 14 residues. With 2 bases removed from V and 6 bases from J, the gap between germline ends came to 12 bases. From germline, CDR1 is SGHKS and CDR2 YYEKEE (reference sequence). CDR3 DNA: TGTGCCAGCAGCTTCCCGGGACGTACCAATGAGCAGTTCTTC. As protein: CASSFPGRTNEQFF.

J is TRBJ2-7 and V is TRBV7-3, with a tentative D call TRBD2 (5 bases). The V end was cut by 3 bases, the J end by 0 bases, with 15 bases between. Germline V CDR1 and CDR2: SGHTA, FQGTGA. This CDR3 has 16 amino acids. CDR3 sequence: CASSFHGNSISYEQYF. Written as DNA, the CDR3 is TGTGCCAGCAGCTTTCACGGGAATTCCATCTCCTACGAGCAGTACTTC. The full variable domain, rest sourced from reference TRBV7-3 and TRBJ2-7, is GAGVSQTPSNKVTEKGKYVELRCDPISGHTALYWYRQSLGQGPEFLIYFQGTGAADDSGLPNDRFFAVRPEGSVSTLKIQRTERGDSAVYLCASSFHGNSISYEQYFGPGTRLTVT.

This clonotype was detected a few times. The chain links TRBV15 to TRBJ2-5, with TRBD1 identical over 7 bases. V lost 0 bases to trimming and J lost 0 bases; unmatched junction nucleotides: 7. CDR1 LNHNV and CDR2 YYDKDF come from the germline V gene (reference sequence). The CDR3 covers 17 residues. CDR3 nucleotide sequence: TGTGCCACCAGCAGAGAGAGGGACAGCACTGACCAAGAGACCCAGTACTTC. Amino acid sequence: CATSRERDSTDQETQYF.

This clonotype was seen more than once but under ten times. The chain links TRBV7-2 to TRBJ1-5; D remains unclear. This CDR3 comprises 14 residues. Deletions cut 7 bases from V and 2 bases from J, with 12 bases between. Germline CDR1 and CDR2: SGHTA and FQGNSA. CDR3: CASTRTPGNQPQHF. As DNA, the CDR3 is TGTGCCAGCACTCGGACCCCCGGCAATCAGCCCCAGCATTTT.

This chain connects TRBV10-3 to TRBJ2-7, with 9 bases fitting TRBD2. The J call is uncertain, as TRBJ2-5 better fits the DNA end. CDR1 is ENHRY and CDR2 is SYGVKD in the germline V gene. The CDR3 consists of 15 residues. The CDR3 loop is CAISENVAGVETQYF. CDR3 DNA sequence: TGTGCCATCAGTGAGAACGTAGCGGGGGTGGAGACCCAGTACTTC.

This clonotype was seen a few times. CDR3 nucleotides: TGTGCCAGCAGCACCCAGGGACATGAGCAGTTCTTC. Encoded protein: CASSTQGHEQFF. This chain uses TRBV9 with TRBJ2-1; perhaps D is TRBD1 or TRBD2 (5 bases each). The germline V gene has CDR1 SGDLS and CDR2 YYNGEE. The V and J ends lost 4 bases and 8 bases respectively, with 10 bases between them. The CDR3 runs 12 residues. The whole variable domain, remainder taken from reference TRBV9 and TRBJ2-1, is DSGVTQTPKHLITATGQRVTLRCSPRSGDLSVYWYQQSLDQGLQFLIQYYNGEERAKGNILERFSAQQFPDLHSELNLSSLELGDSALYFCASSTQGHEQFFGPGTRLTVL.

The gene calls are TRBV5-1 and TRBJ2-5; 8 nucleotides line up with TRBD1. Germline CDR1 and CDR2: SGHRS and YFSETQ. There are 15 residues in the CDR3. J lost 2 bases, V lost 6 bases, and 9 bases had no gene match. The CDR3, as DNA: TGCGCCAGCAATCAGGGGGCTACACAACAAGAGACCCAGTACTTC. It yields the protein CASNQGATQQETQYF.

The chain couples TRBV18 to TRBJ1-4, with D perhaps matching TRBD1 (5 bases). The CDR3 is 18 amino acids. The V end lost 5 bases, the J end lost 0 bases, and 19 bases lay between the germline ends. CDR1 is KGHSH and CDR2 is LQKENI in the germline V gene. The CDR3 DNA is TGTGCCAGCTCAGAAAAAGGAGGAAGGGGAGCAACTAATGAAAAACTGTTTTTT. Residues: CASSEKGGRGATNEKLFF.

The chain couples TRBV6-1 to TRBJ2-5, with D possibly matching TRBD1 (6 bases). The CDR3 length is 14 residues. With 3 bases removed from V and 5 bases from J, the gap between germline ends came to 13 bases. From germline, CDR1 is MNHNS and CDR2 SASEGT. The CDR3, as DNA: TGTGCCAGCAGTGATGGGCGGCAGGGGGAGACCCAGTACTTC. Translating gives CASSDGRQGETQYF.

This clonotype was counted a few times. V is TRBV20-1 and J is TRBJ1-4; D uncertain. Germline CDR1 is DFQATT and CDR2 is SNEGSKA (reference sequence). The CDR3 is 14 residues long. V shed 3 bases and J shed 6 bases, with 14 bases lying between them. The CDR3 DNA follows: TGCAGTGCTAGTAGGAGTCAGTCGGATGAAAAACTGTTTTTT. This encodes CSASRSQSDEKLFF.

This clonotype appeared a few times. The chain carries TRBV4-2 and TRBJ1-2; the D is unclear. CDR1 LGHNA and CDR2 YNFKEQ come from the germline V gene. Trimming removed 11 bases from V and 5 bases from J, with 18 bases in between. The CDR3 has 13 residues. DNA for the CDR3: TGTGCCGCGGGAGGGCAGCAAGGGTATGGCTACACCTTC. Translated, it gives CAAGGQQGYGYTF.

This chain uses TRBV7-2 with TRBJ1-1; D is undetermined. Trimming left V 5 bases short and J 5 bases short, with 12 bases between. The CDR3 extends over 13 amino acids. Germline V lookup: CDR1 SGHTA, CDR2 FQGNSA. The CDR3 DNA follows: TGTGCCAGCAGCCCTCACCAAGAGACTGAAGCTTTCTTT. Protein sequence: CASSPHQETEAFF.

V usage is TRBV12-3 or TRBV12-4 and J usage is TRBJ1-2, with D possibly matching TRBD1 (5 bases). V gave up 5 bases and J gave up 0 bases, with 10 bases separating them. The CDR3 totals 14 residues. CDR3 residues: CASSKTEANYGYTF. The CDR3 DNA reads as TGTGCCAGCAGTAAGACAGAAGCTAACTATGGCTACACCTTC.

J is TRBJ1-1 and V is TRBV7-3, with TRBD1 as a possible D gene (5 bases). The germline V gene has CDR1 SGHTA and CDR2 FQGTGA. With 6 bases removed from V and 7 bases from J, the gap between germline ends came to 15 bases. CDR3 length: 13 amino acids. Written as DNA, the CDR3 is TGTGCCAGCAGTTTCTCTGGGGCCGGTGAAGCTTTCTTT. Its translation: CASSFSGAGEAFF.

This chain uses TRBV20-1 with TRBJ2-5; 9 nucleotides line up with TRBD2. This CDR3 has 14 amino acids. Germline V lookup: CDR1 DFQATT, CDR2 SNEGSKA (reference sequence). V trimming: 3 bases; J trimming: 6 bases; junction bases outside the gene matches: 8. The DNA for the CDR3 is TGCAGTGCTAGTTTCTCTAGCGGGGAAAAGACCCAGTACTTC. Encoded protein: CSASFSSGEKTQYF.

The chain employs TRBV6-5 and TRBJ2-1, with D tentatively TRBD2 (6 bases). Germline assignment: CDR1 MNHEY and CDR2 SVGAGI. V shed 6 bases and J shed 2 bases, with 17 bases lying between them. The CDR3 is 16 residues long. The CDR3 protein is CASRSHPGDTYNEQFF. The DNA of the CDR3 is TGTGCCAGCAGATCCCATCCGGGGGATACCTACAATGAGCAGTTCTTC.